This T cell receptor (beta chain) was recorded in a study of blood T cell repertoires in COVID-19 (dated by TCRdb to about 2020). Notes on the research overall: Samples from collaborators originated in the United States, Italy and Spain and spanned both the acute and convalescent phases of COVID-19. The material from the prospective study consisted of cDNA or gDNA derived from T cells, B-cell-depleted T cells, or PBMCs. The dataset comprised deeply sampled blood TCRbeta repertoires from subjects exposed to, actively infected with, or recovered from COVID-19. A freely available public database, intended as a resource for researchers studying the immune response to SARS-CoV-2, is where the repertoires were released. The samples were drawn from the first 160 participants of the ongoing ImmuneRACE study and from 950 to 1,500 subjects provided by 6 global collaborators. Nearly every sample came with metadata listing a de-identified subject ID, COVID-19 status, age in years and sex. Where HLA class I and class II types were available, the types were taken from metadata supplied by the sample provider, not from assay-based typing.

The germline V end is reduced by 6 bases and the J end by 7 bases; junction bases left unmatched: 5. There are 12 amino acids in the CDR3, from cysteine to phenylalanine inclusive. The entry retains the CDR3 DNA only, 36 bases that are in frame from base 1. The germline V gene provides CDR1 SNHLY and CDR2 FYNNEI. Comment on this clone: No cognate antigen has been identified for it. Base qualities were left out, and no much larger clone turns up one base away. The same CDR3 also results from other DNA sequences found in this sample.

The collaborating institutions used their own protocols to collect whole blood in K2EDTA tubes. For TCRbeta analysis, collaborators shipped samples as frozen whole blood, isolated PBMCs, or DNA extracted from either of those sample types. TCRbeta CDR3 regions were amplified from genomic DNA by means of the immunoSEQ Assay, a bias-controlled multiplex PCR. Under the source paper's analysis protocol: The number of nucleated cells in each sample was estimated from the amplification of reference gene primers within the assay. Sequence reads were collapsed and filtered to measure the absolute abundance of every unique TCRbeta CDR3 rearrangement. Productive Simpson clonality was computed per sample as the square root of Simpson's diversity index over productive rearrangements. Held by TCRdb, this immuneACCESS table contains in-frame sequences only and omits some clones. Under half of the omission traces to an unresolved V gene where checked; the cause of the rest is unknown. Clone size and V and J calls were adopted from that table, with D and trimming inferred from the DNA. In all, the sample holds about 70,000 clones, and 82% of those were seen once. The ten biggest clones cover less than 2% of the sample.

Overall results and qualifications from the work: The quantity of clinical and demographic metadata differed by source and by participant and was supplied without curation.

The TCR comes from an older woman with acute or convalescent COVID-19. Sequenced material: peripheral blood. The chain employs TRBV2 and TRBJ2-5, with TRBD2 matching 7 junction bases. CDR3 region: CASRTGGGTQYF. The nucleotide sequence is given as TGTGCCAGCAGGACGGGGGGAGGGACCCAGTACTTC.